The 25 T cell receptor beta chains below all came from one sample that was sequenced in a study of blood T cell repertoires in COVID-19. The method was immunoSEQ multiplex PCR; TCRdb's version includes in-frame clones alone and lacks a portion of them. This table holds under 150,000 clones, about 85% found once. The sequenced sample was peripheral blood. Receptors originate from a man between 65 and 79 years old with acute or convalescent COVID-19.

This clone was observed a few times. The chain is built from TRBV10-2 and TRBJ2-5; the D gene is possibly TRBD2 (6 bases). Trimming removed 6 bases at V and 7 bases at J, with 18 bases between. The CDR3 spans 14 residues. The germline CDR1 and CDR2 sequences are WSHSY and SAAADI. The CDR3, as DNA: TGCGCCAGCAGGCCGGGGACTGCGGGTGGGACCCAGTACTTC. It translates to CASRPGTAGGTQYF.

The genes are TRBV5-1 and TRBJ2-5; TRBD2 matches at 7 bases. J gave up 4 bases and V 6 bases, and 9 bases lay outside the gene matches. The CDR3 is 14 amino acids. Germline CDR1 reads SGHRS; CDR2 reads YFSETQ. The CDR3 is CASTELPGGETQYF. The DNA of the CDR3 is TGCGCCAGCACCGAGCTTCCGGGGGGAGAGACCCAGTACTTC. Together with reference TRBV5-1 and TRBJ2-5, the CDR3 gives the full variable domain: KAGVTQTPRYLIKTRGQQVTLSCSPISGHRSVSWYQQTPGQGLQFLFEYFSETQRNKGNFPGRFSGRQFSNSRSEMNVSTLELGDSALYLCASTELPGGETQYFGPGTRLLVL.

This chain joins TRBV27 and TRBJ2-1; 8 nucleotides line up with TRBD1. V lost 5 bases, J lost 6 bases, and 12 bases stayed unmatched. Germline V gene data show CDR1 as MNHEY and CDR2 as SMNVEV (reference sequence). The CDR3 totals 16 residues. As DNA, the CDR3 is TGTGCCAGCAGTGAACGACAGGGGTCCAGGGGCAATGAGCAGTTCTTC. It is translated as CASSERQGSRGNEQFF.

This clone was seen a few times. The chain joins TRBV6-4 to TRBJ1-1; D remains ambiguous. Germline V gives CDR1 MRHNA, CDR2 SNTAGT. CDR3 size: 14 residues. Deletions cut 6 bases from V and 1 base from J, with 12 bases between. The CDR3 spells CASSSSPGNTEAFF. In DNA form, the CDR3 reads TGTGCCAGCAGCTCCTCTCCAGGGAACACTGAAGCTTTCTTT.

V usage is TRBV12-5 and J usage is TRBJ2-7; 11 bases line up with TRBD1. Germline CDR1 is LGHNT and CDR2 is FRNRAP. There are 14 residues in the CDR3. The V and J ends lost 5 bases and 7 bases, in that order; junction bases with no gene match: 7. CDR3 nucleotides: TGTGCTAGTGGTCCCGGACAGGGGGCGTGGGAGCAGTACTTC. The encoded protein is CASGPGQGAWEQYF. The full variable domain, with the rest looked up from reference TRBV12-5 and TRBJ2-7, is DARVTQTPRHKVTEMGQEVTMRCQPILGHNTVFWYRQTMMQGLELLAYFRNRAPLDDSGMPKDRFSAEMPDATLATLKIQPSEPRDSAVYFCASGPGQGAWEQYFGPGTRLTVT.

V and J are TRBV7-2 and TRBJ2-5; D call uncertain. This CDR3 comprises 13 residues. V was cut by 1 base and J by 5 bases, with 8 bases left in between. The V gene's germline CDR1 is SGHTA and CDR2 FQGNSA. CDR3 sequence: CASSLGSRETQYF. The CDR3, as DNA: TGTGCCAGCAGCTTAGGAAGCCGGGAGACCCAGTACTTC.

The CDR3 region is CASSLGQGKLFF. The CDR3 DNA follows: TGTGCCAGCAGCTTGGGACAAGGGAAACTGTTTTTT. V and J are TRBV7-2 and TRBJ1-4, with TRBD1 as a possible D gene (6 bases). CDR1 and CDR2 (germline): SGHTA, FQGNSA. The CDR3 covers 12 residues. Between the trimmed V and J ends, which lost 3 bases and 11 bases, there was a span of 10 bases.

This clone has just one count. The chain is built from TRBV2 and TRBJ1-2; D ambiguous. This CDR3 region has 14 residues. Trimming removed 3 bases at V and 4 bases at J, with 12 bases between. Germline-derived CDR1 and CDR2 are SNHLY and FYNNEI. CDR3 protein: CASSDSGAGYGYTF. The CDR3 bases are TGTGCCAGCAGTGACTCGGGTGCCGGCTATGGCTACACCTTC.

This chain links TRBV29-1 with TRBJ2-1; a weak D match, TRBD1 (6 bases). Germline values: CDR1 SQVTM, CDR2 ANQGSEA. The V gene lost 3 bases and the J gene lost 6 bases, with 6 bases spanning the gap. The CDR3 runs 11 residues. For the CDR3, the DNA is TGCAGCGTTGACAGGGGCAATGAGCAGTTCTTC. It encodes CSVDRGNEQFF.

This chain joins TRBV23-1 and TRBJ1-1; the match to TRBD1 covers 10 bases. TRBV23-1 is known as an ORF, though its function is uncertain. This CDR3 is built from 14 residues. V shed 8 bases and J 1 base; nucleotides not matched to a gene: 4. The CDR3: CASPRTGGNTEAFF. The DNA of the CDR3 is TGCGCCAGCCCAAGGACAGGGGGGAACACTGAAGCTTTCTTT.

The genes are TRBV5-4 and TRBJ2-7; no clear D. The CDR3 runs to 15 residues. Trimming shortened V by 0 bases and J by 5 bases, and 15 bases separated the two germline ends. Looked up from germline, CDR1 is SGHNT and CDR2 is YYREEE (reference sequence). CDR3 protein: CASSLDSPSVNEQYF. CDR3 coding DNA: TGTGCCAGCAGCTTGGACAGCCCTTCTGTGAACGAGCAGTACTTC.

The chain recombines TRBV21-1 with TRBJ1-6; TRBD1 is the table's D call and was not checked against the DNA. TRBV21-1 is shown as a pseudogene. This CDR3 spans 15 amino acids. This chain's CDR3 is CASKEDREGDSPLHF. The CDR3 DNA follows: TGTGCCAGCAAAGAAGACAGGGAAGGGGATTCACCCCTCCACTTT.

As for this clone: At one end, the junction sequence differs from germline, possibly due to a read error. This rearrangement joins TRBV29-1 to TRBJ2-5; the match to TRBD2 covers 12 bases. The CDR3 has 15 residues. Germline CDR1 is SQVTM and CDR2 is ANQGSEA. CDR3 residues: CSVGRTSGVQKTQYF. In nucleotides, the CDR3 is TGCAGCGTGGGGCGGACTAGCGGGGTCCAAAAGACCCAGTACTTC.

The DNA for the CDR3 is TGCGCCAGCAGCCGACAGGATTTCGGTTCACCCCTCCACTTT. Amino acids: CASSRQDFGSPLHF. The chain carries TRBV5-1 and TRBJ1-6, with TRBD1 as a possible D gene (6 bases). The germline V gene encodes CDR1 SGHRS and CDR2 YFSETQ. The CDR3 extends over 14 amino acids. Trimming took 4 bases from V and 9 from J, leaving 14 bases between them. Variable domain in full (rest from reference TRBV5-1 and TRBJ1-6): KAGVTQTPRYLIKTRGQQVTLSCSPISGHRSVSWYQQTPGQGLQFLFEYFSETQRNKGNFPGRFSGRQFSNSRSEMNVSTLELGDSALYLCASSRQDFGSPLHFGNGTRLTVT.

The chain has TRBV4-2 and TRBJ2-5; the match to TRBD2 covers 12 bases. From germline, CDR1 is LGHNA and CDR2 YNFKEQ. The CDR3 is 17 amino acids. The V gene end was trimmed by 4 bases and the J gene end by 1 base; junction bases not matched to a gene: 7. CDR3 in DNA: TGTGCCAGCAGCCCCCGGACTAGCGGGACCAGCCAAGAGACCCAGTACTTC. Encoded protein: CASSPRTSGTSQETQYF.

The chain couples TRBV3-1 (or the pseudogene TRBV3-2) to TRBJ2-7; tentative D call: TRBD2 (6 bases). The CDR3 covers 15 residues. V lost 5 bases and J lost 3, with 17 bases in between. Germline values: CDR1 LGHDT, CDR2 YNNKEL (reference sequence). The CDR3 reads CASSRSGGTHYEQYF. The CDR3 DNA reads TGTGCCAGCAGCAGATCCGGGGGAACCCACTACGAGCAGTACTTC.

The chain joins TRBV5-1 to TRBJ2-1, with D maybe TRBD1 (5 bases). V lost 2 bases, J lost 9 bases, and 12 bases lay in between. Germline CDR1 reads SGHRS; CDR2 reads YFSETQ. CDR3 length: 13 amino acids. CDR3 protein: CASSFQGSGEQFF. CDR3 DNA: TGCGCCAGCAGCTTTCAGGGTTCGGGTGAGCAGTTCTTC.

The V and J genes are TRBV6-1 and TRBJ1-5; D ambiguous. The CDR3 consists of 13 residues. V was cut by 2 bases and J by 1 base, with 3 bases left in between. Germline CDR1 and CDR2: MNHNS and SASEGT. The CDR3 spells CASSEQSNQPQHF. The CDR3 coding sequence is TGTGCCAGCAGTGAACAGAGCAATCAGCCCCAGCATTTT.

The chain employs TRBV7-9 and TRBJ2-3, with 9 bases that match TRBD1. CDR1 and CDR2 from the germline V gene are SEHNR and FQNEAQ (reference sequence). The J segment lost 1 base and the V segment lost 2 bases, leaving 10 bases of the junction unmatched. CDR3 length: 18 residues. The CDR3 bases are TGTGCCAGCAGCTTAATTGGGACAGGGATGCATGGCACAGATACGCAGTATTTT. Amino acids: CASSLIGTGMHGTDTQYF.

The chain recombines TRBV13 with TRBJ1-1, with D perhaps TRBD1 (6 bases). The CDR3 covers 13 residues. The germline gives CDR1 PRHDT, CDR2 FYEKMQ (reference sequence). Trimming pared 2 bases from V and 4 bases from J, leaving 8 bases between. CDR3 nucleotide sequence: TGTGCCAGCAGCTTACAGGGGAGCACTGAAGCTTTCTTT. It encodes CASSLQGSTEAFF.

The chain couples TRBV12-3 or TRBV12-4 to TRBJ2-2; D ambiguous. Trimming left V 2 bases short and J 4 bases short, with 5 bases between. The CDR3 totals 13 residues. The CDR3 loop reads CASSLRSTGELFF. CDR3 nucleotides: TGTGCCAGCAGTTTACGGAGCACCGGGGAGCTGTTTTTT.

V is TRBV19 and J is TRBJ2-2, with D unclear. Per the germline V gene, CDR1 is LNHDA and CDR2 is SQIVND (reference sequence). The V gene lost 5 bases and the J gene lost 5 bases, with 9 bases spanning the gap. This CDR3 comprises 13 residues. In DNA, the CDR3 is TGTGCCAGTAGTGCGACTTGGACCGGGGAGCTGTTTTTT. Its translation is CASSATWTGELFF.

This clone was picked up one time. The J gene is TRBJ1-1, the V gene TRBV19; no definite D call. CDR1 and CDR2 from the germline V gene are LNHDA and SQIVND (reference sequence). Deletions cut 6 bases from V and 2 bases from J, with 10 bases between. This CDR3 comprises 13 residues. In DNA form, the CDR3 reads TGTGCCAGTAGGCGGAGGGCTAACACTGAAGCTTTCTTT. Protein sequence: CASRRRANTEAFF.

This clone was picked up a small number of times. The chain recombines TRBV7-9 with TRBJ2-2; D not certain. CDR3 length equals 14 residues. With 5 bases removed from V and 1 base from J, the gap between germline ends came to 8 bases. The germline CDR1 and CDR2 sequences are SEHNR and FQNEAQ (reference sequence). CDR3 amino acids: CASSPVWNTGELFF. The CDR3 DNA sequence: TGTGCCAGCAGCCCCGTATGGAACACCGGGGAGCTGTTTTTT.

This clone was counted once. Written as DNA, the CDR3 is TGCGCCAGCAGCTTGGGACGTAGCGGGGGAACAGATACGCAGTATTTT. Translation gives CASSLGRSGGTDTQYF. The chain has TRBV5-1 and TRBJ2-3, with 9 bases fitting TRBD2. Unmatched junction bases numbered 5, after V lost 0 bases and J lost 3 bases. CDR1 is SGHRS, CDR2 YFSETQ, per germline. The CDR3 spans 16 residues.